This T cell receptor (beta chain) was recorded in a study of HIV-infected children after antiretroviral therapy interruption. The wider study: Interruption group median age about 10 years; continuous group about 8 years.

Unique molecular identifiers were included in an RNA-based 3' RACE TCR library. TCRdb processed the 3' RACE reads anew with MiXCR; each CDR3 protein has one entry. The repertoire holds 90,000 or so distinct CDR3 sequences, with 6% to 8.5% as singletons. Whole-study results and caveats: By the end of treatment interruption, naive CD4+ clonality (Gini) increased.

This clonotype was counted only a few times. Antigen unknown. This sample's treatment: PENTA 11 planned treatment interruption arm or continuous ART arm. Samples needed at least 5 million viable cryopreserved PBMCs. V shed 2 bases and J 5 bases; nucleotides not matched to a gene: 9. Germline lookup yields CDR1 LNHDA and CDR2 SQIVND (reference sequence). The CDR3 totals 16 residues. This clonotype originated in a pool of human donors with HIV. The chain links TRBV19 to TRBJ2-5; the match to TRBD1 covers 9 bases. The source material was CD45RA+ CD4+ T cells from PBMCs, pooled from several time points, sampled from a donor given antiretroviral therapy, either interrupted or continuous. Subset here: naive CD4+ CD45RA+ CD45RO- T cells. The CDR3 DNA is TGTGCCAGTAGTATAATCACGGGACAGGGTCTGGAGACCCAGTACTTC. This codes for CASSIITGQGLETQYF.